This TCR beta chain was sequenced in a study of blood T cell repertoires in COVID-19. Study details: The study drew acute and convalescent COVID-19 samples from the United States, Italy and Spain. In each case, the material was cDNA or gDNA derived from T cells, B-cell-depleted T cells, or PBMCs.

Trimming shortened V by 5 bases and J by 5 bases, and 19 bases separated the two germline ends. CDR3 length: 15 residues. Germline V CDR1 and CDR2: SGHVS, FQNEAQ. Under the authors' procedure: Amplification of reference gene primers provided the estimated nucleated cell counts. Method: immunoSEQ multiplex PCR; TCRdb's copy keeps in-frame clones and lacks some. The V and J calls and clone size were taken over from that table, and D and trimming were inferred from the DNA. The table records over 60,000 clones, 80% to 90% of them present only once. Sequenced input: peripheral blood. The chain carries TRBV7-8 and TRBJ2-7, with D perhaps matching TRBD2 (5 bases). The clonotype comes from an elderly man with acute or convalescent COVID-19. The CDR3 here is CASSPRPSPGDEQYF. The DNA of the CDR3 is TGTGCCAGCAGCCCGAGACCATCCCCCGGGGACGAGCAGTACTTC.